This T cell receptor beta chain is from a study of human T cells and chemical hapten exposure. In its sample, this clonotype was seen many times. The antigen remains undetermined. From the 5' RACE reads, TCRdb called clonotypes with MiXCR, one entry per CDR3 protein. This sample yields about 140,000 distinct CDR3 sequences, of which roughly 4% are seen a single time; around 1.5% belongs to the top ten. Study-wide results and caveats: The number of TCRs above 1 in 1000 frequency did not change after DPC sensitization.

Total RNA extraction was carried out from unfractionated whole blood. The TCR originated in a female donor in good health.

The CDR3 nucleotides read TGTGCCAGCAGTGAAGGCCTGGAAGCCCCCTACGAGCAGTACTTC. It translates to CASSEGLEAPYEQYF. The genes are TRBV6-1 and TRBJ2-7; unclear D gene. The ends were cut back, 1 base at V and 2 bases at J, with 12 bases in the middle. Germline CDR1 and CDR2: MNHNS and SASEGT. This CDR3 is built from 15 residues.